This T cell receptor (beta chain) was recorded in a study of T cells in Graves' hyperthyroidism and ophthalmopathy. General study points: Researchers found most expanded thyroid clonotypes above 0.001 in blood as well. Model-based prediction identified ophthalmopathy a median 6.5 months prior to its onset.

RNA transcripts served as the template for amplifying TCR beta CDR3 regions. Using the HTBI primer set, a first-round RT-PCR was run on the TCR CDR3. TCRdb ran MiXCR on the multiplex PCR reads and lists one entry per CDR3 protein. The table records some 740,000 distinct CDR3 sequences, less than 15% of them present only once. A word on this clonotype: Its antigen is still unknown.

Each diagnosis was grounded in clinical symptoms, serum thyroxine and TRAb, thyroid ultrasound, and orbital computed tomography. It was approximately 9.4 ml of fresh peripheral blood that supplied the PBMCs. This sequence was found in a woman aged 18-29 years with Graves' hyperthyroidism. Sample: blood.

The CDR3 reads CASSLRGLAGVAADTQYF. The CDR3 DNA sequence: TGTGCCAGCAGCTTGAGGGGACTAGCGGGAGTAGCCGCAGATACGCAGTATTTT. The gene calls are TRBV5-6 and TRBJ2-3, with 14 bases lining up with TRBD2. V gave up 1 base and J gave up 4 bases; unmatched junction bases: 8. The CDR3 sequence is 18 residues long. The V gene's germline CDR1 is SGHDT and CDR2 YYEEEE. Looking up the rest from reference TRBV5-6 and TRBJ2-3 gives the full variable domain: DAGVTQSPTHLIKTRGQQVTLRCSPKSGHDTVSWYQQALGQGPQFIFQYYEEEERQRGNFPDRFSGHQFPNYSSELNVNALLLGDSALYLCASSLRGLAGVAADTQYFGPGTRLTVL.